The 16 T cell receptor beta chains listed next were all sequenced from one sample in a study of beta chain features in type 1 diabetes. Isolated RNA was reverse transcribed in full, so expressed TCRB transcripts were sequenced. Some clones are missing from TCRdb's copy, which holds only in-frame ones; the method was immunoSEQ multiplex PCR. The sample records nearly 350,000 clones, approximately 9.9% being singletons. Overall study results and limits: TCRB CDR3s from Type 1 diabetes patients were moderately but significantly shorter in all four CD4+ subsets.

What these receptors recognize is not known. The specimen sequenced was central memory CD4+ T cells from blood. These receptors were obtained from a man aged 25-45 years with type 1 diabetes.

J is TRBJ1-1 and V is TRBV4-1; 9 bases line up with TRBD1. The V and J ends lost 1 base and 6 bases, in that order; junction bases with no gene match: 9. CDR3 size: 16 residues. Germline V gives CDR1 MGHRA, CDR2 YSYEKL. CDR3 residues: CASSQAGTGNIAEAFF. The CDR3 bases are TGCGCCAGCAGCCAAGCCGGGACAGGGAATATTGCTGAAGCTTTCTTT.

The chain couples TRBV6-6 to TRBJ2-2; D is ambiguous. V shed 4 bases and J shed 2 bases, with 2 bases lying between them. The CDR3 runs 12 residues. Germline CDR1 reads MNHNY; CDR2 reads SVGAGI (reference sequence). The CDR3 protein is CASSFNTGELFF. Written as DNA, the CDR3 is TGTGCCAGCAGTTTTAACACCGGGGAGCTGTTTTTT.

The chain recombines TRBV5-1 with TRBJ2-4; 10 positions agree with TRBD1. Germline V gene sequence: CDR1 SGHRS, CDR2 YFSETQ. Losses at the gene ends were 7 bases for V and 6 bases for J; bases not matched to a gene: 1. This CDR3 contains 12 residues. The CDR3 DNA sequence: TGCGCCAGCGGACAGGGGGGAAACATTCAGTACTTC. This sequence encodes CASGQGGNIQYF. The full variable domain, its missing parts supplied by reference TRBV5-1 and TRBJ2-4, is KAGVTQTPRYLIKTRGQQVTLSCSPISGHRSVSWYQQTPGQGLQFLFEYFSETQRNKGNFPGRFSGRQFSNSRSEMNVSTLELGDSALYLCASGQGGNIQYFGAGTRLSVL.

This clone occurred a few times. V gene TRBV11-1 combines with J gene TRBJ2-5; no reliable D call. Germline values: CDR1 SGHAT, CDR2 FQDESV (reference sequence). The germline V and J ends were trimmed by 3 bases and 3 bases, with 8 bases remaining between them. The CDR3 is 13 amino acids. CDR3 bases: TGTGCCAGCAGCTTGTCATCGGAAGAGACCCAGTACTTC. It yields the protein CASSLSSEETQYF.

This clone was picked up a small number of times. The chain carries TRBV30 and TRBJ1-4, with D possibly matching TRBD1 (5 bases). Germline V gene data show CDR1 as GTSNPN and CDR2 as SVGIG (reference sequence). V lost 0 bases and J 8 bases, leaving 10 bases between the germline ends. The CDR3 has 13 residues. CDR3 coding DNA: TGTGCCTGGAGTGTGACCGGGGGGGAAAAACTGTTTTTT. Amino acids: CAWSVTGGEKLFF.

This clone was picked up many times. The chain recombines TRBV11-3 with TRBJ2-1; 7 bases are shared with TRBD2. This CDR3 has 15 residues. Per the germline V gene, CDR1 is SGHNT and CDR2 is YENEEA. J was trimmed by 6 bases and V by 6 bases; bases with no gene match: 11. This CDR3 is CASSPNTGGSNEQFF. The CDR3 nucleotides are TGTGCCAGCAGTCCTAACACCGGGGGGTCCAATGAGCAGTTCTTC.

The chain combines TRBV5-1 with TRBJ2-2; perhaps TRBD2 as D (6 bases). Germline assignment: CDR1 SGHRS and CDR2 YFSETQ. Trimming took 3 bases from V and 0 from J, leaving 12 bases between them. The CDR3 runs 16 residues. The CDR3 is CASSSGDGTNTGELFF. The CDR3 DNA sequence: TGCGCCAGCAGCTCGGGGGACGGAACGAACACCGGGGAGCTGTTTTTT.

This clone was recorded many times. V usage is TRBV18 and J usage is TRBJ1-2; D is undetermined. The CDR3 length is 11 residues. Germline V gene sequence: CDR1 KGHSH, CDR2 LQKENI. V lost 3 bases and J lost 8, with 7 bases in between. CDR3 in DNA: TGTGCCAGCTCACCGGGAAAGGGCTACACCTTC. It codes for CASSPGKGYTF.

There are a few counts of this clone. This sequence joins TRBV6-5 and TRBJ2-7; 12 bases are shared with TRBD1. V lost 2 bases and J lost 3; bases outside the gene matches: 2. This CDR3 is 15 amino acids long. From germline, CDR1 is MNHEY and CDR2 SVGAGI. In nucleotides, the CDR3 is TGTGCCAGCAGTTACCGGGACAGGGGGCACTACGAGCAGTACTTC. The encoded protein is CASSYRDRGHYEQYF.

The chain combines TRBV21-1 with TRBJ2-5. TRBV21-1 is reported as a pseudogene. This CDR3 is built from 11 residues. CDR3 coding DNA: TGTGCCAGCAGCAACAAGGAGACCCAGTACTTC. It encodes CASSNKETQYF.

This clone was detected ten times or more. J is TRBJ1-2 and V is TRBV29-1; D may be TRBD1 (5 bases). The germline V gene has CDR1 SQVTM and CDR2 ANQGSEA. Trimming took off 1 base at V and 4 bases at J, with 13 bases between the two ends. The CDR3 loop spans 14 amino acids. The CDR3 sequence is CSVEASGGGYGYTF. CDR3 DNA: TGCAGCGTTGAAGCTTCGGGGGGAGGCTATGGCTACACCTTC.

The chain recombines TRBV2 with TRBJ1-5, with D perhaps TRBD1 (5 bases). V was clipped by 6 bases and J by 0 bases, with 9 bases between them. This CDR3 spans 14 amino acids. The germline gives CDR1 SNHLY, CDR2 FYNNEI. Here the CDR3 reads CASRSGHSNQPQHF. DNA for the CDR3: TGTGCCAGCAGGTCGGGGCATAGCAATCAGCCCCAGCATTTT.

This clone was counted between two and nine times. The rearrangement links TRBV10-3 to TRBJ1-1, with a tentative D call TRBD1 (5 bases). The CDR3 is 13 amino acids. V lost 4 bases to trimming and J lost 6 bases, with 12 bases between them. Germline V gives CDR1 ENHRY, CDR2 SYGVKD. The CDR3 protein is CAISVGRESEAFF. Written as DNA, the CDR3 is TGTGCCATCAGTGTGGGCAGGGAGTCTGAAGCTTTCTTT.

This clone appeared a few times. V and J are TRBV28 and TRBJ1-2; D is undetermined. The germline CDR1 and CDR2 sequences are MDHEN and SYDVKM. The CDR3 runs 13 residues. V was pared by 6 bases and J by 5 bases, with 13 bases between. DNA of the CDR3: TGTGCCAGCAGCCCTTCGGGATTTTATGGCTACACCTTC. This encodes CASSPSGFYGYTF.

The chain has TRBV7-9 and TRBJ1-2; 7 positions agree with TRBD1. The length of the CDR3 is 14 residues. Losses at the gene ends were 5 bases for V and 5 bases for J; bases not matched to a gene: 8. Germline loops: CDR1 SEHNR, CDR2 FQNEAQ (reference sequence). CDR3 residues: CASSESGTVYGYTF. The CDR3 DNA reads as TGTGCCAGCAGCGAGTCCGGGACAGTTTATGGCTACACCTTC. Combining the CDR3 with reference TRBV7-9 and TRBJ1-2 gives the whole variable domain DTGVSQNPRHKITKRGQNVTFRCDPISEHNRLYWYRQTLGQGPEFLTYFQNEAQLEKSRLLSDRFSAERPKGSFSTLEIQRTEQGDSAMYLCASSESGTVYGYTFGSGTRLTVV.

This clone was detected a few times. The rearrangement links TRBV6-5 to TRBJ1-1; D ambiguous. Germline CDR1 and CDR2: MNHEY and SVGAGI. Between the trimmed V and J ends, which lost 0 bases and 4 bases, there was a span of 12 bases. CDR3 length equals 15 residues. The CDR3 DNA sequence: TGTGCCAGCAGTTACTCGGCCTGGGGAGGCACTGAAGCTTTCTTT. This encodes CASSYSAWGGTEAFF.